The T cell receptor (beta chain) described here comes from a study of control samples from healthy donors and cancer patients. Per the germline V gene, CDR1 is SGHTA and CDR2 is FQGTGA. Germline trimming cut 3 bases from V and 7 bases from J; bases unmatched to any gene: 11. CDR3 size: 17 residues. Sequencing was performed with immunoSEQ multiplex PCR; in TCRdb, only in-frame clones are kept and a portion is missing. This table has some 150,000 clones, around 96% appearing once. This chain connects TRBV7-3 to TRBJ2-7; 14 bases match TRBD2. The sequenced sample was blood. The receptor's source is a woman aged 25 to 39 in good health. Written as DNA, the CDR3 is TGTGCCAGCAGCTTTTCGGGACTAGCGGGAGAGATCGGGGAGCAGTACTTC. Protein product: CASSFSGLAGEIGEQYF.